The subject of this entry is one TCR beta chain. This clone's antigen is unknown. CDR1 MDHEN and CDR2 SYDVKM are derived from the germline V gene. From the cysteine through the phenylalanine, the CDR3 covers 16 amino acids. A DNA sequence was not provided. Receptors were amplified or captured by 5' RACE. The input for every TCR library was 3500 ng of total RNA. For each sample, cDNA was synthesized in eight separate reactions using SMARTScribe reverse transcriptase. During cDNA synthesis, unique molecular identifiers containing a 6-nucleotide sample barcode were introduced by template switching. TCRalpha and TCRbeta cDNA was amplified in two nested PCRs of about 17 and 10 cycles, and bead purification was carried out after each PCR. Before amplification, the cDNA was treated with uracil DNA-glycosylase and purified using the QIAquick PCR purification kit. The second PCR added Illumina TruSeq-compatible adapters along with sample-specific barcodes. Library quality and concentration were checked on TapeStation and Qubit, and libraries were pooled at 5 ng each. Sequencing of the pooled libraries was done on an Illumina HiSeq2500 single-index Rapid Run using custom sequencing primers and 2 x 100 bp reads. The original pipeline was this. MiGEC version 1.2.6 was used for UMI-based consensus assembly to correct PCR and sequencing errors. MiXCR version 2.1.1 was used for V(D)J alignment, clonotype assembly and CDR3 extraction. Gene usage, clonotype sharing and MAIT/NKT TCR abundance were normalised by analysing the top 1000, 10 000 and 20 000 clonotypes per sample. After downsampling to 27 000 UMIs, diversity was calculated as the inverse Simpson index using the vegan R package. Paired Mann-Whitney U tests were applied to discordant twin pairs, with Benjamini-Hochberg correction for multiple testing. With the reads reprocessed by TCRdb, a single entry stands for each CDR3 protein sequence and no DNA is reported. The V and J calls were not made by the authors but by TCRdb's processing. The table of this sample itemizes over 100,000 distinct CDR3 sequences. The ten largest clones take up around 12% of the sample.

The record originates from a study of monozygotic twins with inflammatory bowel disease (dated by TCRdb to between 2018 and 2021). Broadly, across the study: A total of some 30 monozygotic twin pairs were included in the full study, comprising nine German pairs (four IBD-concordant, five IBD-discordant) and 19 IBD-discordant Danish pairs. Within discordant pairs, disease-associated traits were sought mainly by comparing IBD patients with their genetically identical healthy co-twins. Each individual had, on average, about 151 000 unique TCRalpha sequences and 181 000 unique TCRbeta sequences available for analysis.

What the authors observed across the whole study: Background noise and inter-individual variability may have been introduced into the repertoires by the differing immunosuppressive treatments among patients. Repertoire similarity did not differ between concordant and discordant twins, which could be due to limited statistical power. Distinction between different T cell subtypes could not be achieved in the analysis. Measured by the inverse Simpson index, TCRbeta repertoire diversity was lower in IBD patients than in their healthy co-twins. The results gave no support for a single strong signal or clonotype linked to IBD. Fewer clonotypes were shared with other individuals by IBD patients than by healthy twins, most markedly in patients showing signs of disease activity.

From each donor, a roughly 2.3 ml peripheral blood sample was collected into PAXgene tubes and stored at -80 degrees C. Without any T cell sorting, total RNA was extracted from whole blood using the PAXgene blood miRNA kit on an automated QIAcube. Peripheral blood from monozygotic twin pairs who were concordant or discordant for inflammatory bowel disease underwent deep TCRalpha and TCRbeta repertoire profiling using unique molecular barcoding. Smoking habits were recorded for all twin pairs, with individuals classified as current, former or never smokers. The sequencing input was blood. The sequence links TRBV28 to TRBJ1-1; as DNA is missing, the TRBD1 call by TCRdb cannot be tested. The TCR originated in a human donor with ulcerative colitis or Crohn's disease, or a healthy co-twin of an affected twin (not recorded which). The CDR3 reads as follows: CASSPSGTGADTEAFF.